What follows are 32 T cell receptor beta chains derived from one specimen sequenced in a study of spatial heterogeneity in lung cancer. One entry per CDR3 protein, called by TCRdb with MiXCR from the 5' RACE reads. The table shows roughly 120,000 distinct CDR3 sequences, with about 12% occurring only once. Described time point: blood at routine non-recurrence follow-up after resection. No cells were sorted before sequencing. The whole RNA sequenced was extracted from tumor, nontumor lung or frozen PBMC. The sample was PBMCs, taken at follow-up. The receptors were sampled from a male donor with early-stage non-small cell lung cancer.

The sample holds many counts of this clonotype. The CDR3, as DNA: TGCAGCGTTGTGACAGGGGGAGGCACTGAAGCTTTCTTT. This sequence encodes CSVVTGGGTEAFF. J is TRBJ1-1 and V is TRBV29-1, with 9 positions matching TRBD1. Trimming removed 4 bases from V and 4 bases from J; junction bases left unmatched: 4. The CDR3 runs 13 residues. Germline loops: CDR1 SQVTM, CDR2 ANQGSEA.

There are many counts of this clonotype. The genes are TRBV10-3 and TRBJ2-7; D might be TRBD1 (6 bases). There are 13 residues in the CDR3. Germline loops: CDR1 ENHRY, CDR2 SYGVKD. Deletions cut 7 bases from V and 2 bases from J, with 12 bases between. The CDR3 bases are TGTGCCATCAAGGGACAAACGACCTACGAGCAGTACTTC. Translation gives CAIKGQTTYEQYF.

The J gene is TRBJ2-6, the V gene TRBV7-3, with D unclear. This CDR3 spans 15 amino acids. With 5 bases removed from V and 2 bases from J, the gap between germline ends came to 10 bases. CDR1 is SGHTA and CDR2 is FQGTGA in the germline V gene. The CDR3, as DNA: TGTGCCAGCAGCGGCTCCCCGGCTGGGGCCAACGTCCTGACTTTC. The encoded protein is CASSGSPAGANVLTF.

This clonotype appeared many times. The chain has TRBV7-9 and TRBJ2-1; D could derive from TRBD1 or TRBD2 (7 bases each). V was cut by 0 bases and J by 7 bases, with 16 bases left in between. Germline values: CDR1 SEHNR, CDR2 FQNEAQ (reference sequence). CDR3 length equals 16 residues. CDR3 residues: CASSLAQGGKANEQFF. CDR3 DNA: TGTGCCAGCAGCTTAGCGCAGGGGGGGAAGGCGAATGAGCAGTTCTTC.

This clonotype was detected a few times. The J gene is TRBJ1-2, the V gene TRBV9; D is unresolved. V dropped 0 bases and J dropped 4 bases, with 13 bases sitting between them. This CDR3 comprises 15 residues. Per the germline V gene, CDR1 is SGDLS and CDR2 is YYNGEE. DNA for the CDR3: TGTGCCAGCAGCGTAGAGGCAGCTTTAGGCTATGGCTACACCTTC. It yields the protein CASSVEAALGYGYTF.

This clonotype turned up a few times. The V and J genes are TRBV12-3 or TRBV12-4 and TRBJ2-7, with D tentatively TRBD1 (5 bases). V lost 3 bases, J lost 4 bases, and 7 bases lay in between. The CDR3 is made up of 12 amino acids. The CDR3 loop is CASSFDRYEQYF. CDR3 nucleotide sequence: TGTGCCAGCAGTTTTGACAGATACGAGCAGTACTTC.

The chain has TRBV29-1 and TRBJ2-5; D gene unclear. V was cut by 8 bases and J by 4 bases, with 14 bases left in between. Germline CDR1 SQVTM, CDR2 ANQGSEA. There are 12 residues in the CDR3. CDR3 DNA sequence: TGCAGCTCCCGGCATGGGCGAGAGACCCAGTACTTC. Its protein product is CSSRHGRETQYF.

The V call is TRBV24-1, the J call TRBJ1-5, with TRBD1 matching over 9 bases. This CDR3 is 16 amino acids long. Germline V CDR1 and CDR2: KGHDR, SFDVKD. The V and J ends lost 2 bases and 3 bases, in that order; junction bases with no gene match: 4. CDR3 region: CATSDSGTGNNQPQHF. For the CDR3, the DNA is TGTGCCACCAGTGATTCCGGGACAGGGAACAATCAGCCCCAGCATTTT.

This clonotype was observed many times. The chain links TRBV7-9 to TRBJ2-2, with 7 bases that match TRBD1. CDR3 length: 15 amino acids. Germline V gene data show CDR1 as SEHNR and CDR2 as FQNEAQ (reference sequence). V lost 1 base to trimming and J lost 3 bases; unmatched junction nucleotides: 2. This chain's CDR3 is CASSLDRGHTGELFF. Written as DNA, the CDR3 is TGTGCCAGCAGCTTAGACAGGGGACACACCGGGGAGCTGTTTTTT.

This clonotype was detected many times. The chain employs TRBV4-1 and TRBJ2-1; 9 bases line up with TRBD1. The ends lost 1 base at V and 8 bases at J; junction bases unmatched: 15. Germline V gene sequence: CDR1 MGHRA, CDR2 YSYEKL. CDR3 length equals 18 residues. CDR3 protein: CASSQGEFRGQGNDEQFF. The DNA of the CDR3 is TGCGCCAGCAGCCAAGGAGAGTTCAGAGGACAGGGGAACGATGAGCAGTTCTTC.

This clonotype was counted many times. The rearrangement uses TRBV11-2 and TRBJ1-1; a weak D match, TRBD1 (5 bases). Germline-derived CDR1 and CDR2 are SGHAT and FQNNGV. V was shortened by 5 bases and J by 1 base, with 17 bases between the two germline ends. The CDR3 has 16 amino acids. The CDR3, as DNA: TGTGCCAGCAGCCCGAGCCTCCGACAGAGGAACACTGAAGCTTTCTTT. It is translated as CASSPSLRQRNTEAFF.

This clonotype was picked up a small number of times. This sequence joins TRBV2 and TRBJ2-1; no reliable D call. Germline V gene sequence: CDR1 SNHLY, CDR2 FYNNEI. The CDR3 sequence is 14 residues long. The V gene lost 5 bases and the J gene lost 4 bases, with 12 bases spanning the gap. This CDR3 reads CASSSGSGYNEQFF. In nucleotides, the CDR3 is TGTGCCAGCAGTTCAGGATCCGGGTACAATGAGCAGTTCTTC.

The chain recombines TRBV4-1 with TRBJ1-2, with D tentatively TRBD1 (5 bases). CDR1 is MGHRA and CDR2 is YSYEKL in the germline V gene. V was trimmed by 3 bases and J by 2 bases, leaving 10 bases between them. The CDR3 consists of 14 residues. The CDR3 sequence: CASSHSGSNYGYTF. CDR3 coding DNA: TGCGCCAGCAGCCACTCAGGGAGCAACTATGGCTACACCTTC.

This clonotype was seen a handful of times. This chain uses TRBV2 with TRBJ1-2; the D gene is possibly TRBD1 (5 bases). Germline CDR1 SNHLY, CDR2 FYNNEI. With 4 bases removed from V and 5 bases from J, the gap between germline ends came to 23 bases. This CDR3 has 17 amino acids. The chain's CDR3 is CASSVGDSSHVLYGYTF. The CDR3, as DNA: TGTGCCAGCAGTGTAGGAGACAGCTCGCACGTATTATATGGCTACACCTTC.

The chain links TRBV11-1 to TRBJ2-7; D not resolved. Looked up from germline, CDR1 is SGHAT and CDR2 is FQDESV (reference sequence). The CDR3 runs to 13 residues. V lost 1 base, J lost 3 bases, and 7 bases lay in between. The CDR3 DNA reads TGTGCCAGCAGCTTAGATGGAATCTACGAGCAGTACTTC. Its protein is CASSLDGIYEQYF.

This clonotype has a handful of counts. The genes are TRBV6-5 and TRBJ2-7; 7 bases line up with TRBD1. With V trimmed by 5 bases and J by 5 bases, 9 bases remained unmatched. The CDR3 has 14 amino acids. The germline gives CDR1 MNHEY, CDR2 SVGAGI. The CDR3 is CASSHRQGRHEQYF. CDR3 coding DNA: TGTGCCAGCAGTCACAGACAGGGACGCCACGAGCAGTACTTC.

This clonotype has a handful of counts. CDR3 in amino acids: CASSAGQGTGGYTF. The CDR3 DNA reads TGTGCCAGCAGCGCGGGACAGGGAACAGGTGGCTACACCTTC. This chain links TRBV7-3 with TRBJ1-2, with 9 nucleotides matching TRBD1. The CDR3 has 14 amino acids. V dropped 5 bases and J dropped 7; count of bases not matched to a gene: 8. Per germline, CDR1 SGHTA and CDR2 FQGTGA.

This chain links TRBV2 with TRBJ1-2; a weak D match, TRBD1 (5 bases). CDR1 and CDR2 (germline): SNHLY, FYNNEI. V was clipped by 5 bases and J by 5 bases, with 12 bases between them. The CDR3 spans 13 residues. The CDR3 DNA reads TGTGCCAGCAGTAGGCAGGGAAATTATGGCTACACCTTC. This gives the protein CASSRQGNYGYTF.

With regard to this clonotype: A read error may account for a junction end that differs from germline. The DNA for the CDR3 is TGTGCCATCAGTGATGTGAGACTAGAGCTATGGCTAGACAATGGGCAGTTCTTC. It encodes CAISDVRLELWLDNGQFF. The V call is TRBV10-3, the J call TRBJ2-1; D may be TRBD2 (6 bases). Germline V CDR1 and CDR2: ENHRY, SYGVKD. The CDR3 has 18 residues.

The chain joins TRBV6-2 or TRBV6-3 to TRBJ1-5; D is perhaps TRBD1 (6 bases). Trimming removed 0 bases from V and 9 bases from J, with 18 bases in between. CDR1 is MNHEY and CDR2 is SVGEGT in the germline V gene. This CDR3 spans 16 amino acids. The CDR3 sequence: CASSYSNRALLGPQHF. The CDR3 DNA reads TGTGCCAGCAGTTACTCGAACAGGGCCCTTTTGGGGCCCCAGCATTTT.

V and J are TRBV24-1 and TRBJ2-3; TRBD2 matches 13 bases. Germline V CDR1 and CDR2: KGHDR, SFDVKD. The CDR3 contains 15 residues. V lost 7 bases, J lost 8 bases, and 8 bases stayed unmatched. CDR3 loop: CATRGTSGTTGTQYF. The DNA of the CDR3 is TGTGCCACCAGGGGGACTAGCGGGACGACGGGTACGCAGTATTTT.

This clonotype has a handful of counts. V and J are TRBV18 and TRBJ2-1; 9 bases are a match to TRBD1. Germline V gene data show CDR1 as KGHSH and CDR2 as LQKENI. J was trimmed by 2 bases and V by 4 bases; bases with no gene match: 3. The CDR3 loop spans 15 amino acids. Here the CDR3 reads CASSLGQGTYNEQFF. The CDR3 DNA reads TGTGCCAGCTCACTCGGACAGGGGACCTACAATGAGCAGTTCTTC.

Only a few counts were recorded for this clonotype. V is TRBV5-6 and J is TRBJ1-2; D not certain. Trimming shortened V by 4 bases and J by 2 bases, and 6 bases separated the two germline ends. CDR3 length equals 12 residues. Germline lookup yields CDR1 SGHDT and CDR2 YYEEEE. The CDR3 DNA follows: TGTGCCAGCAGCCCGGTGAACTATGGCTACACCTTC. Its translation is CASSPVNYGYTF.

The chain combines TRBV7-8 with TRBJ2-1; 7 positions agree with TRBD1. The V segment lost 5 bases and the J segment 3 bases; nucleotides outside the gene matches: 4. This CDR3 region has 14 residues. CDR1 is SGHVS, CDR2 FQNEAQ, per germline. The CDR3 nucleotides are TGTGCCAGCAGCCAAGGGACAGACTACAATGAGCAGTTCTTC. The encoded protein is CASSQGTDYNEQFF.

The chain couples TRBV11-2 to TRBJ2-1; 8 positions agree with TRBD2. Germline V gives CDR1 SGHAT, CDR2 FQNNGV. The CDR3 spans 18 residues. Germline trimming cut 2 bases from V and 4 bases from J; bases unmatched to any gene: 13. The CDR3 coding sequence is TGTGCCAGCAGCTTATACCCACCCGATGCGGGGGGTTACAATGAGCAGTTCTTC. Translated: CASSLYPPDAGGYNEQFF.

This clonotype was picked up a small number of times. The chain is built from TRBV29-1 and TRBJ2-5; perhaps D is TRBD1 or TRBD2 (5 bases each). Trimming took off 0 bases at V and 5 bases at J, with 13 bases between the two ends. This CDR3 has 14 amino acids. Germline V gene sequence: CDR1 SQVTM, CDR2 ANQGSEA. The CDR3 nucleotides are TGCAGCGTTGAAGATCACAGTTGGGGGGAGACCCAGTACTTC. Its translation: CSVEDHSWGETQYF. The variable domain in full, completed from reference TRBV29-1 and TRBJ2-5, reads SAVISQKPSRDICQRGTSLTIQCQVDSQVTMMFWYRQQPGQSLTLIATANQGSEATYESGFVIDKFPISRPNLTFSTLTVSNMSPEDSSIYLCSVEDHSWGETQYFGPGTRLLVL.

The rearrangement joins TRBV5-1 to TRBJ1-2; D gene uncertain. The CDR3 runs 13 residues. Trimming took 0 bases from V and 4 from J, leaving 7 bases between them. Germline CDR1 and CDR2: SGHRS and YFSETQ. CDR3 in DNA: TGCGCCAGCAGCTTGGAGACATCCTATGGCTACACCTTC. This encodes CASSLETSYGYTF.

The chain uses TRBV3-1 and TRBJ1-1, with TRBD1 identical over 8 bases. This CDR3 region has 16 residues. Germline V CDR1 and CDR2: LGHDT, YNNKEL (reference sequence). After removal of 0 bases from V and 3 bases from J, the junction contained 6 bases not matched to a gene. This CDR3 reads CASSQERTGRDTEAFF. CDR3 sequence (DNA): TGTGCCAGCAGCCAAGAAAGGACAGGGCGAGACACTGAAGCTTTCTTT.

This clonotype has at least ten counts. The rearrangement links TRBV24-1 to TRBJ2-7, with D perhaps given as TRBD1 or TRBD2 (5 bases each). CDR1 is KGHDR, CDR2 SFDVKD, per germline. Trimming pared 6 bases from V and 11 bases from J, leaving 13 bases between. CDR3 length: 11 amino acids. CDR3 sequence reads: CATSYRDRKYF. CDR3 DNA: TGTGCCACCAGTTACCGGGACCGCAAGTACTTC.

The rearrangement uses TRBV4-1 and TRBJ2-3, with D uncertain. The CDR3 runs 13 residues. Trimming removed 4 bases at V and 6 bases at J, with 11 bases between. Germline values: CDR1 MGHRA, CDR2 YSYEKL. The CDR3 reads CASSLEGVDTQYF. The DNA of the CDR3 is TGCGCCAGCAGCCTGGAAGGTGTTGATACGCAGTATTTT.

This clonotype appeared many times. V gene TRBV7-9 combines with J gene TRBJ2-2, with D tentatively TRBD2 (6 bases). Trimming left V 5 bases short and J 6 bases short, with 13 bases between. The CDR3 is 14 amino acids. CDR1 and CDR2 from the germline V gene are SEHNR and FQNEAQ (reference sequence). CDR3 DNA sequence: TGTGCCAGCAGCGTCGGGACTTCATCCGGGGAGCTGTTTTTT. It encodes CASSVGTSSGELFF.

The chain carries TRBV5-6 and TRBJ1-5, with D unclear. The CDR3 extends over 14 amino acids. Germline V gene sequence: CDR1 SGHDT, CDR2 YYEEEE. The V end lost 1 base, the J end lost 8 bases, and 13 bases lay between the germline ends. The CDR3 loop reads CASSLRSDEKPQHF. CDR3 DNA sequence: TGTGCCAGCAGCTTGCGCTCAGACGAGAAGCCCCAGCATTTT.